What follows are 4 T cell receptor beta chains derived from one specimen sequenced in a study of OX40 agonist ivuxolimab in advanced cancers. The method was immunoSEQ multiplex PCR; TCRdb's version includes in-frame clones alone and lacks a portion of them. The data hold fewer than 25,000 clones, with just under 75% observed a single time. Here the sequenced sample was CD4+ or CD8+ T cells sorted from blood, taken in a trial of the OX40 agonist ivuxolimab. The receptors shown here come from an adult with an advanced solid tumor such as melanoma, head and neck, liver or kidney cancer.

This rearrangement joins TRBV14 to TRBJ1-1; D is unclear. Germline V gives CDR1 SGHDN, CDR2 FVKESK. The ends were cut back, 5 bases at V and 3 bases at J, with 10 bases in the middle. This CDR3 has 13 residues. DNA for the CDR3: TGTGCCAGCAGCACCCTCGGGGACACTGAAGCTTTCTTT. Translated: CASSTLGDTEAFF. The whole variable domain, remainder taken from reference TRBV14 and TRBJ1-1, is EAGVTQFPSHSVIEKGQTVTLRCDPISGHDNLYWYRRVMGKEIKFLLHFVKESKQDESGMPNNRFLAERTGGTYSTLKVQPAELEDSGVYFCASSTLGDTEAFFGQGTRLTVV.

The chain recombines TRBV27 with TRBJ1-1; D gene unclear. Trimming shortened V by 7 bases and J by 1 base, and 10 bases separated the two germline ends. CDR3 length: 13 residues. CDR1 and CDR2 (germline): MNHEY, SMNVEV (reference sequence). The CDR3 DNA reads as TGTGCCAGCAAAGGGCTCGAGAACACTGAAGCTTTCTTT. It translates to CASKGLENTEAFF.

In DNA form, the CDR3 reads TGTGCCAGCAGTTTCGCCAGTAGCTCCTACAATGAGCAGTTCTTC. It specifies CASSFASSSYNEQFF. The chain carries TRBV28 and TRBJ2-1; no clear D gene. CDR3 length equals 15 residues. CDR1 and CDR2 from the germline V gene are MDHEN and SYDVKM. V was shortened by 3 bases and J by 0 bases, with 9 bases between the two germline ends. The full variable domain, in which reference TRBV28 and TRBJ2-1 provide the parts outside the CDR3, is DVKVTQSSRYLVKRTGEKVFLECVQDMDHENMFWYRQDPGLGLRLIYFSYDVKMKEKGDIPEGYSVSREKKERFSLILESASTNQTSMYLCASSFASSSYNEQFFGPGTRLTVL.

J is TRBJ2-1 and V is TRBV28; the match to TRBD1 covers 10 bases. The germline V gene has CDR1 MDHEN and CDR2 SYDVKM. CDR3 length: 15 residues. With V trimmed by 3 bases and J by 4 bases, 3 bases remained unmatched. In DNA, the CDR3 is TGTGCCAGCAGTTTGACAGGGGGCGCTTACAATGAGCAGTTCTTC. Encoded protein: CASSLTGGAYNEQFF.